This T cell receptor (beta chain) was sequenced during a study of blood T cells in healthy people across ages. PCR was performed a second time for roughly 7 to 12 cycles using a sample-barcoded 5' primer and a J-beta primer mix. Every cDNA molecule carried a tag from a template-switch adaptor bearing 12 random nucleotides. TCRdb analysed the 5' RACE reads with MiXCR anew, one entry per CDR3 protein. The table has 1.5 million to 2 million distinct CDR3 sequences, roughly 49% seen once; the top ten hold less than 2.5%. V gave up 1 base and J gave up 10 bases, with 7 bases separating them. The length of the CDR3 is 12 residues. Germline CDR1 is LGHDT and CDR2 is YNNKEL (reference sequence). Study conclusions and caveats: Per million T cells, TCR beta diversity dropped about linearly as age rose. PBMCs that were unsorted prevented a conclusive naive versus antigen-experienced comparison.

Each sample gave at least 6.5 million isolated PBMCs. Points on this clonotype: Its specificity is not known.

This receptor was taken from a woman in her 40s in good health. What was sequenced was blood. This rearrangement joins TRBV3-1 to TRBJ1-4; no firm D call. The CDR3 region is CASSQVSGKLFF. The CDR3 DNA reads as TGTGCCAGCAGCCAAGTTTCTGGAAAACTGTTTTTT.